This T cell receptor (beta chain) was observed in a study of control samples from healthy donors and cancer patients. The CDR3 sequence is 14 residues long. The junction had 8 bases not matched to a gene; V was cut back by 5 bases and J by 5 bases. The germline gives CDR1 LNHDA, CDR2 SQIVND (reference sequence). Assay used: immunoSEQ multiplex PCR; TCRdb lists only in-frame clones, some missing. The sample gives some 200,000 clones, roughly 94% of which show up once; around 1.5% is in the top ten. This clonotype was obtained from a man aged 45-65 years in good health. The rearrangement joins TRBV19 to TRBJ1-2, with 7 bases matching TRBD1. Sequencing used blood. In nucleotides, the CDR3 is TGTGCCAGTAGTGCCGGGGACAGTCTATATGGCTACACCTTC. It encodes CASSAGDSLYGYTF.